This record concerns one TCR beta chain sequence. This sample was taken from a study of blood T cell repertoires in COVID-19. About the research overall: COVID-19 samples, acute and convalescent, were from the United States, Italy and Spain. PBMCs, B-cell-depleted T cells, or T cells provided the cDNA or gDNA that made up the material.

As handled by the study authors: Nucleated cell counts were estimated from reference gene primer amplification. Some clones are missing from TCRdb's copy, which holds only in-frame ones; the method was immunoSEQ multiplex PCR. V, J and clone size reflect that table, while D and trimming were determined from the DNA. The sample carries 65,000 to 70,000 clones, more than 85% recorded once. Germline CDR1 and CDR2: MRHNA and SNTAGT. The CDR3 runs to 19 residues. The ends lost 6 bases at V and 1 base at J; junction bases unmatched: 17. Sequencing was performed on peripheral blood. V is TRBV6-4 and J is TRBJ1-3, with TRBD1 matching over 8 bases. The TCR originated in a human donor with active COVID-19. The donor label of this sample is uncertain. CDR3 sequence (DNA): TGTGCCAGCAGCCTTATGGACAGGGTTGTCGCGACGTCTGGAAACACCATATATTTT. Translating it yields CASSLMDRVVATSGNTIYF.